The 7 T cell receptor beta chains listed next were all sequenced from one sample in a study of cytomegalovirus exposure and HLA in healthy donors. 13 Jbeta primers and 60 Vbeta primers were used for the PCR. Measured with immunoSEQ multiplex PCR; TCRdb has only the in-frame clones, and not every one. The table has about 190,000 clones, roughly 80% seen once. The sample taken for sequencing was PBMCs. The receptors originated from a man aged 45-60 years in good health and CMV-seronegative.

The chain joins TRBV7-2 to TRBJ1-1, with D hard to call. Germline CDR1 reads SGHTA; CDR2 reads FQGNSA. Trimming took 2 bases from V and 4 from J, leaving 8 bases between them. The CDR3 is made up of 13 amino acids. The CDR3 region has the DNA TGTGCCAGCAGCTTAAAACCAGGCACTGAAGCTTTCTTT. Translated, it gives CASSLKPGTEAFF. Combining the CDR3 with reference TRBV7-2 and TRBJ1-1 gives the whole variable domain GAGVSQSPSNKVTEKGKDVELRCDPISGHTALYWYRQSLGQGLEFLIYFQGNSAPDKSGLPSDRFSAERTGGSVSTLTIQRTQQEDSAVYLCASSLKPGTEAFFGQGTRLTVV.

The J gene is TRBJ2-5, the V gene TRBV14; 10 bases align to TRBD1. The J call may be wrong; the DNA end is better matched by TRBJ2-7. The CDR3 is made up of 18 amino acids. Germline V lookup: CDR1 SGHDN, CDR2 FVKESK. The CDR3 is CASSQGPGQGLHSYEQYF. The CDR3 DNA follows: TGTGCCAGCAGCCAAGGACCGGGACAGGGGTTGCATTCCTACGAGCAGTACTTC.

The rearrangement uses TRBV9 and TRBJ2-3, with D tentatively TRBD2 (5 bases). This CDR3 contains 12 residues. From germline, CDR1 is SGDLS and CDR2 YYNGEE. V was pared by 3 bases and J by 11 bases, with 13 bases between. The CDR3 DNA reads TGTGCCAGCAGCGCCGGAGGTTTTTTGCAGTATTTT. Translation: CASSAGGFLQYF.

The chain carries TRBV6-5 and TRBJ2-7; possibly TRBD2 for D (5 bases). Germline V lookup: CDR1 MNHEY, CDR2 SVGAGI. Trimming removed 4 bases at V and 7 bases at J, with 8 bases between. The CDR3 consists of 11 residues. CDR3 loop: CASSWGEEQYF. The DNA of the CDR3 is TGTGCCAGCAGTTGGGGAGAGGAGCAGTACTTC.

The chain employs TRBV5-1 and TRBJ1-4; D is ambiguous. Germline CDR1 reads SGHRS; CDR2 reads YFSETQ. V was trimmed by 1 base and J by 3 bases, leaving 7 bases between them. This CDR3 spans 14 amino acids. The CDR3 nucleotides are TGCGCCAGCAGCTTGCCCACTGCTAATGAAAAACTGTTTTTT. Translation gives CASSLPTANEKLFF.

V and J are TRBV29-1 and TRBJ2-7, with D perhaps TRBD2 (6 bases). The CDR3 runs to 15 residues. Germline assignment: CDR1 SQVTM and CDR2 ANQGSEA. The V gene lost 3 bases and the J gene lost 1 base, with 16 bases spanning the gap. The CDR3, as DNA: TGCAGCGTTGAGGGATGGCGGGACCGTTCCTACGAGCAGTACTTC. It specifies CSVEGWRDRSYEQYF.

The chain employs TRBV9 and TRBJ2-5; 10 bases agree with TRBD1. Germline assignment: CDR1 SGDLS and CDR2 YYNGEE. V was clipped by 0 bases and J by 5 bases; unmatched bases: 7. This CDR3 spans 16 amino acids. The DNA of the CDR3 is TGTGCCAGCAGCGTAGAGACAGGGGGCTTTGGCGAGACCCAGTACTTC. Protein: CASSVETGGFGETQYF. Variable domain in full (rest from reference TRBV9 and TRBJ2-5): DSGVTQTPKHLITATGQRVTLRCSPRSGDLSVYWYQQSLDQGLQFLIQYYNGEERAKGNILERFSAQQFPDLHSELNLSSLELGDSALYFCASSVETGGFGETQYFGPGTRLLVL.